These T cell receptor beta chains were read from a single sample in a study of blood T cell repertoires in COVID-19. Libraries were prepared by immunoSEQ multiplex PCR; TCRdb keeps only in-frame clonotypes and omits some of them. The repertoire holds roughly 130,000 clones, with 80% as singletons. Sequencing was done on a sample of peripheral blood. Receptors originate from a man in his 60s with active or convalescent COVID-19. The CDR3 runs from the conserved cysteine through the conserved F or W. D genes are given only for firm matches. Clone size appears in some rows only: once, few, many, or a class for an expanded clone.

v_gene	j_gene	d_gene	abundance	CDR3aa	CDR3nt
TRBV11-2	TRBJ2-2	.	few	CASSRPATTPGELFF	TGTGCCAGCAGCCGCCCCGCCACAACCCCCGGGGAGCTGTTTTTT
TRBV5-1	TRBJ1-1	.	.	CASSSRGTEAFF	TGCGCCAGCAGTTCACGGGGAACTGAAGCTTTCTTT
TRBV10-3	TRBJ1-2	TRBD1	.	CAISLRTGHGYTF	TGTGCCATCAGCCTAAGGACAGGTCATGGCTACACCTTC
TRBV9	TRBJ2-1	TRBD2	.	CASSVPASGFNEQFF	TGTGCCAGCAGCGTTCCGGCTAGCGGGTTCAATGAGCAGTTCTTC
TRBV14	TRBJ2-1	TRBD2	.	CASSSSGTSGTNEQFF	TGTGCCAGCAGCTCCTCGGGGACTAGCGGGACCAATGAGCAGTTCTTC
TRBV18	TRBJ2-5	TRBD1	few	CASSPFGQGHQETQYF	TGTGCCAGCTCACCTTTTGGACAGGGCCATCAAGAGACCCAGTACTTC
TRBV19	TRBJ2-2	.	.	CASTKGGANTGELFF	TGTGCCAGTACCAAAGGGGGGGCGAACACCGGGGAGCTGTTTTTT
TRBV30	TRBJ2-7	.	.	CAWTSCREQYF	TGTGCCTGGACCTCCTGTAGAGAGCAGTACTTC
TRBV7-2	TRBJ2-1	.	few	CASSLAGTQGHEQFF	TGTGCCAGCAGCTTAGCAGGGACCCAGGGGCATGAGCAGTTCTTC
TRBV23-1	TRBJ1-5	.	.	CASSQTQGEHF	TGCGCCAGCAGTCAAACGCAGGGCGAGCATTTT
TRBV7-9	TRBJ1-5	.	.	CASSLGDKNQHF	TGTGCCAGCAGCTTAGGGGACAAAAACCAGCATTTT
TRBV5-4	TRBJ2-1	.	.	CASSPTGNTYNEQFF	TGTGCCAGCAGCCCCACGGGGAATACCTACAATGAGCAGTTCTTC
TRBV28	TRBJ1-1	.	once	CASSFSPNRKNTEAFF	TGTGCCAGCAGTTTTTCCCCAAACAGAAAGAACACTGAAGCTTTCTTT
TRBV24-1	TRBJ1-2	.	.	CATSDWARDGYTF	TGTGCCACCAGTGACTGGGCCAGGGATGGCTACACCTTC
TRBV30	TRBJ1-1	.	.	CAWSVREGVTFF	TGTGCCTGGAGTGTACGGGAGGGTGTGACTTTCTTT
TRBV7-2	TRBJ2-7	TRBD1	few	CASSGTGDYEQYF	TGTGCCAGCAGCGGGACAGGGGACTACGAGCAGTACTTC
TRBV30	TRBJ1-6	TRBD1	.	CAWSRGTANSPLHF	TGTGCCTGGAGTCGCGGGACAGCTAATTCACCCCTCCACTTT
TRBV19	TRBJ2-1	TRBD2	.	CASKSLNLAGVDEQFF	TGTGCCAGTAAATCCCTCAACCTAGCGGGAGTGGATGAGCAGTTCTTC
TRBV7-7	TRBJ2-7	TRBD1	.	CASSQGTGGFDEQYF	TGTGCCAGCAGCCAGGGGACAGGGGGATTTGACGAGCAGTACTTC
TRBV7-3	TRBJ2-5	TRBD2	.	CASSLTSGSVETQYF	TGTGCCAGCAGCTTGACTAGCGGGAGTGTGGAGACCCAGTACTTC
TRBV28	TRBJ2-5	.	.	CASERGAWETQYF	TGTGCCAGCGAACGGGGGGCATGGGAGACCCAGTACTTC
TRBV5-1	TRBJ2-7	TRBD2	.	CASSPGLAGGSSYEQYF	TGCGCCAGCAGCCCGGGACTAGCGGGGGGGAGCTCCTACGAGCAGTACTTC
TRBV7-2	TRBJ1-1	.	.	CASSSVPRGGTEAFF	TGTGCCAGCAGCTCCGTTCCACGGGGTGGCACTGAAGCTTTCTTT
TRBV28	TRBJ1-1	TRBD1	.	CASSSPEAGQGSEAFF	TGTGCCAGCAGTTCCCCCGAAGCGGGACAGGGCTCTGAAGCTTTCTTT
TRBV28	TRBJ2-7	TRBD2	.	CASYNSGRGLEQYF	TGTGCCAGCTATAACAGCGGGAGGGGGCTCGAGCAGTACTTC